A selection of T cell receptor beta chains follows, all from one sample in a study of early T cells in non-severe SARS-CoV-2 infection. Via MiXCR, TCRdb re-called the 5' RACE reads, giving one row per CDR3 protein. The sample holds about 28,000 distinct CDR3 sequences, roughly 5% seen once. The sequenced sample was whole blood. The receptors stem from an adult who was a healthcare worker with PCR-confirmed SARS-CoV-2 infection or an uninfected control (not recorded which). Each CDR3 is given with its conserved first and last residue. The order of the fields is clone size, V gene, J gene, D gene, CDR3 DNA, CDR3 protein. D genes are given only for firm matches. Clone size is stated in some rows and not others, as once, few, many or a class when expanded.

many,TRBV6-1,TRBJ1-1,NA,TGTGCCAGCAGTGACGGGTCCTGGGGCACTGAAGCTTTCTTT,CASSDGSWGTEAFF
NA,TRBV11-2,TRBJ2-7,NA,TGTGTCAGCAGCTCAGGGTTGGGGACCCATCAGGAGCAGTACTTC,CVSSSGLGTHQEQYF
many,TRBV11-2,TRBJ2-2,TRBD2,TGTGCCAGCAGGGGACTAGCGAACACCGGGGAGCTGTTTTTT,CASRGLANTGELFF
many,TRBV5-4,TRBJ2-2,NA,TGTGCCAGCAGCTTGTTCAGTCCCTTGAACACCGGGGAGCTGTTTTTT,CASSLFSPLNTGELFF
many,TRBV12-3/TRBV12-4,TRBJ2-1,NA,TGTGCCAGCAGTTTTGGTAATGAGCAGTTCTTC,CASSFGNEQFF
many,TRBV12-3/TRBV12-4,TRBJ1-6,NA,TGTGCCAGCAGTTCCGAGGTCCTTGGTAATTCACCCCTCCACTTT,CASSSEVLGNSPLHF
many,TRBV28,TRBJ2-5,NA,TGTGCCAGCCAGAGTAGCCCCCTGGAGACCCAGTACTTC,CASQSSPLETQYF
many,TRBV10-3,TRBJ1-2,NA,TGTGCCTCAAAGGGGGTCGCCGGTGAGGGCTACACCTTC,CASKGVAGEGYTF
many,TRBV10-3,TRBJ1-1,NA,TGTGCCATCAAACCAGGGAGGGTAGACACTGAAGCTTTCTTT,CAIKPGRVDTEAFF
many,TRBV6-4,TRBJ2-7,NA,TGTGCCAGCAGTGACTATTGGGACAAGGGCTCCTACGAGCAGTACTTC,CASSDYWDKGSYEQYF
many,TRBV7-8,TRBJ1-1,TRBD1,TGTGCCAGCAGCCCGCTACAGGGGGCGTCGCCTGAAGCTTTCTTT,CASSPLQGASPEAFF
many,TRBV11-2,TRBJ1-2,NA,TGTGCCAGCAGCTTAGGAACAGGGCGCTATGGCTACACCTTC,CASSLGTGRYGYTF
NA,TRBV4-2,TRBJ1-3,NA,TGTGCCAGCAGCCAAGATGCCGTTGCGGGAGGAAACACCATATATTTT,CASSQDAVAGGNTIYF
NA,TRBV7-2,TRBJ1-5,TRBD1,TGTGCCAGCAGCCCAGGGACAGGGGGAAATCAGCCCCAGCATTTT,CASSPGTGGNQPQHF
many,TRBV5-8,TRBJ1-5,TRBD1,TGTGCCAGCAGCTCCGGGACAGGGCAAGGTAATCAGCCCCAGCATTTT,CASSSGTGQGNQPQHF
many,TRBV27,TRBJ2-5,NA,TGTGCCAGCAGTTTAAGTTGGCAGAGCCAAGAGACCCAGTACTTC,CASSLSWQSQETQYF
NA,TRBV9,TRBJ1-3,NA,TGTGCCAGCAGCCTTACCTACACTGGAAACACCATATATTTT,CASSLTYTGNTIYF
many,TRBV3-1,TRBJ1-1,NA,TGTGCCAGCAGCCAAGATAACACTAACACTGAAGCTTTCTTT,CASSQDNTNTEAFF
many,TRBV13,TRBJ2-7,TRBD2,TGTGCCAGCAGTCGGACTAGCGGGGGGGACGAGCAGTACTTC,CASSRTSGGDEQYF
NA,TRBV13,TRBJ2-7,TRBD2,TGTGCCAGCAGCCTGAGGACTAGCAGAAGCTCCTACGAGCAGTACTTC,CASSLRTSRSSYEQYF
few,TRBV18,TRBJ2-3,NA,TGTGCCAGCTCACCAGGGCTCGGAGAACGGGGAGATACGCAGTATTTT,CASSPGLGERGDTQYF
many,TRBV10-3,TRBJ2-7,NA,TGTGCCATCAGTGAGTCGTGGCAGGGGATCTACGAGCAGTACTTC,CAISESWQGIYEQYF
NA,TRBV7-2,TRBJ1-4,TRBD1,TGTGCCAGCAGCCTCCGACAGGGGACCGAAAAACTGTTTTTT,CASSLRQGTEKLFF
many,TRBV5-6,TRBJ2-3,NA,TGTGCCAGCAGCCCCCCTATAGGGGATACGCAGTATTTT,CASSPPIGDTQYF
many,TRBV19,TRBJ2-7,TRBD1,TGTGCCAGTCAGTCCGGACAGGAGTACGAGCAGTACTTC,CASQSGQEYEQYF
many,TRBV12-3/TRBV12-4,TRBJ2-1,NA,TGTGCCAGCAGTTTAGGTTCCGGGGGAGCCTCAGGGAATGAGCAGTTCTTC,CASSLGSGGASGNEQFF
many,TRBV7-2,TRBJ2-4,TRBD2,TGTGCCAGCAGCTCGGGACTAGCTGTCGTCGCCAAAAACATTCAGTACTTC,CASSSGLAVVAKNIQYF
many,TRBV30,TRBJ2-7,NA,TGTGCCTGGAGACACTCCTACGAGCAGTACTTC,CAWRHSYEQYF
few,TRBV6-2/TRBV6-3,TRBJ1-5,NA,TGTGCCAGCAGTTACGGACAGCAGCCCCAGCATTTT,CASSYGQQPQHF
many,TRBV7-8,TRBJ2-1,NA,TGTGCCAGCAGCTTAGAAGGCGTCAACTTCCGAAAGACTAGCTCCTACAATGAGCAGTTCTTC,CASSLEGVNFRKTSSYNEQFF
many,TRBV11-2,TRBJ2-1,NA,TGTGCCAGCACATCATACGGGATTCACGGCAGTGAGCAGTTCTTC,CASTSYGIHGSEQFF
few,TRBV5-4,TRBJ1-1,NA,TGTGCCAGCAGCTTGGGGACACTTAACACTGAAGCTTTCTTT,CASSLGTLNTEAFF
many,TRBV27,TRBJ2-4,NA,TGTGCCAGCAGTTCGGCCAAAAACATTCAGTACTTC,CASSSAKNIQYF
many,TRBV14,TRBJ2-1,TRBD2,TGTGCCAGCAGCCAAGGGCAGGCGGGAGTTCGAAGCTCCTACAATGAGCAGTTCTTC,CASSQGQAGVRSSYNEQFF
many,TRBV10-3,TRBJ1-1,NA,TGTGCCACGGAGCGACAGCCGAACACTGAAGCTTTCTTT,CATERQPNTEAFF
many,TRBV2,TRBJ2-1,NA,TGTGCCAGCAGTGGGAGTGGGGCTGAGCAGTTCTTC,CASSGSGAEQFF
medium-sized,TRBV7-9,TRBJ1-4,NA,TGTGCCAGCAGCCCTGACGGTCCCGGCGGTGAAAAACTGTTTTTT,CASSPDGPGGEKLFF
many,TRBV12-5,TRBJ2-5,NA,TGTGCTAGTGGTTTGAGGCTTCAGGAGACCCAGTACTTC,CASGLRLQETQYF
NA,TRBV5-4,TRBJ2-5,NA,TGTGCCAGCAGCTTGGACAGGGCAAGAGAGACCCAGTACTTC,CASSLDRARETQYF
NA,TRBV25-1,TRBJ2-2,NA,TGTGCCAGCAGTGAATTCAAGTTCGGGACCGGGGAGCTGTTTTTT,CASSEFKFGTGELFF
NA,TRBV2,TRBJ2-4,NA,TGTGCCAGCAGTCGGGACATTCAGTACTTC,CASSRDIQYF
NA,TRBV21-1,TRBJ2-1,NA,TGTGCCAGCAGCAACGCTGAGGGTAGGTGGGAGGTCTACAATGAGCAGTTCTTC,CASSNAEGRWEVYNEQFF